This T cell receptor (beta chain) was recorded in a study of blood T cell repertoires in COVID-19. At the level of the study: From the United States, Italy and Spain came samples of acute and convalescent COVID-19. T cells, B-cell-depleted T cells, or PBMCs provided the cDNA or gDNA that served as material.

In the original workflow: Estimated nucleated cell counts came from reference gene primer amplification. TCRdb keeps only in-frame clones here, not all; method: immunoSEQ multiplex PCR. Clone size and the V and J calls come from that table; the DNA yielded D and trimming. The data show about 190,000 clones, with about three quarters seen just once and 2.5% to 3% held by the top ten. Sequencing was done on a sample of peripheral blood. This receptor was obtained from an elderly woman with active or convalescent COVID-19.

CDR3 residues: CASSLLARGIQYF. The CDR3 DNA is TGTGCCAGCAGCCTTCTAGCCAGGGGCATTCAGTACTTC. The chain uses TRBV3-1 (or the pseudogene TRBV3-2) and TRBJ2-4; D perhaps matches TRBD1 (6 bases). Germline V gene sequence: CDR1 LGHDT, CDR2 YNNKEL (reference sequence). This CDR3 region has 13 residues. The V gene lost 4 bases and the J gene lost 9 bases, with 13 bases spanning the gap.